Below, one TCR beta chain is given with its context. Germline and junction disagree at one end, which may indicate a read error. Per the authors' pipeline: The assay estimated nucleated cells by amplifying reference gene primers. Measured with immunoSEQ multiplex PCR; TCRdb has only the in-frame clones, and not every one. V, J and clone size derive from that table, while D and trimming were established from the DNA sequence. The sample consists of 140,000 to 150,000 clones, around nine tenths of them appearing once. Germline CDR1 is MNHEY and CDR2 is SVGAGI. The CDR3 length is 12 residues. These data belong to a study of blood T cell repertoires in COVID-19. Across the whole study: From the United States, Italy and Spain came samples of acute and convalescent COVID-19.

The source material was peripheral blood. J is TRBJ1-2 and V is TRBV6-5, with 7 bases fitting TRBD1. The sequence was obtained from a woman between 50 and 59 years old with active or convalescent COVID-19. The CDR3 is CASRGQVWGGGF. The CDR3 nucleotides read TGTGCCAGCAGAGGACAGGTATGGGGAGGCGGATTC.